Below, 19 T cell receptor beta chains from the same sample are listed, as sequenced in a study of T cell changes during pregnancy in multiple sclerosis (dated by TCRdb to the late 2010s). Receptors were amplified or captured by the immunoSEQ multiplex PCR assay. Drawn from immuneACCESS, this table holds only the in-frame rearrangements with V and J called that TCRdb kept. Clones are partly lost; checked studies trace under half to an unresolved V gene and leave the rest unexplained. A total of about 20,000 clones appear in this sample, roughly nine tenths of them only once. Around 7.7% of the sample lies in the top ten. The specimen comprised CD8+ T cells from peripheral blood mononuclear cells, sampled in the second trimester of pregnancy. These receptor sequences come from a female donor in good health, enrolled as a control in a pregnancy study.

CDR3 sequence (DNA): TGCGCCGCCCGATCCGGGACAGCTGCGAACACCGGGGAGCTGTTTTTT. This sequence encodes CAARSGTAANTGELFF. The gene calls are TRBV10-2 and TRBJ2-2, with TRBD1 matching over 7 bases. CDR1 is WSHSY, CDR2 SAAADI, per germline. V dropped 11 bases and J dropped 0; count of bases not matched to a gene: 12. The CDR3 spans 16 residues.

CDR3 sequence reads: CASVSGSYNEQFF. The CDR3 region has the DNA TGTGCCAGCGTTTCCGGGTCGTACAATGAGCAGTTCTTC. The rearrangement uses TRBV2 and TRBJ2-1, with unresolved D. Trimming took off 8 bases at V and 4 bases at J, with 12 bases between the two ends. This CDR3 region has 13 residues. Germline lookup yields CDR1 SNHLY and CDR2 FYNNEI.

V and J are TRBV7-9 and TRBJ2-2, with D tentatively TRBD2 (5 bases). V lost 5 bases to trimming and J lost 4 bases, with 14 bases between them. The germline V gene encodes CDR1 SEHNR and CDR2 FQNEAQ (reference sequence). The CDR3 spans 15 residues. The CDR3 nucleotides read TGTGCCAGCAGCCAGGACTTCCTCGGCACCGGGGAGCTGTTTTTT. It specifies CASSQDFLGTGELFF.

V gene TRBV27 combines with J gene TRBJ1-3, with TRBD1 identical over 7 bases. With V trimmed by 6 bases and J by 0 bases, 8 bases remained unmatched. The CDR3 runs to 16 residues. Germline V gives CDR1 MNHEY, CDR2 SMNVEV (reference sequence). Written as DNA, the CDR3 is TGTGCCAGCAGGGAGACAGGGCTCCTCTCTGGAAACACCATATATTTT. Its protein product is CASRETGLLSGNTIYF.

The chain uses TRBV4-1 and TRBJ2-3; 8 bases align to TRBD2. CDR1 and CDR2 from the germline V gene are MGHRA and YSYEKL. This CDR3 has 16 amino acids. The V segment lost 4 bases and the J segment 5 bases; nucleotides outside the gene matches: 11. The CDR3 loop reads CASSPEDSGVLDTQYF. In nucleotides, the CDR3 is TGCGCCAGCAGCCCCGAGGATAGCGGGGTTCTAGATACGCAGTATTTT.

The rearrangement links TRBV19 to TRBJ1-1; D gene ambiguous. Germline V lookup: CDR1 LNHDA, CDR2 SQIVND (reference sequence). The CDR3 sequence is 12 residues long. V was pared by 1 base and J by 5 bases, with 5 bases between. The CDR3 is CASSIGQTEAFF. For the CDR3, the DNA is TGTGCCAGTAGTATAGGGCAGACTGAAGCTTTCTTT.

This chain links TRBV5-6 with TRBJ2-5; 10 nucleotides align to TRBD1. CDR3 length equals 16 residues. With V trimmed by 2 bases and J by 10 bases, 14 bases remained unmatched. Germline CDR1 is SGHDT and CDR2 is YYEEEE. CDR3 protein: CASSFRTGGMGGGQYF. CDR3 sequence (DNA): TGTGCCAGCAGCTTTAGGACAGGGGGAATGGGCGGGGGCCAGTACTTC.

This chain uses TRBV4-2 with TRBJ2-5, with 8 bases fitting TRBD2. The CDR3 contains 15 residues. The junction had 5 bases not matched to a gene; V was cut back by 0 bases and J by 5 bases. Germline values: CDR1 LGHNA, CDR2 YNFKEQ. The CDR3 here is CASSQDSGGAETQYF. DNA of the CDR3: TGTGCCAGCAGCCAAGATTCCGGGGGGGCCGAGACCCAGTACTTC.

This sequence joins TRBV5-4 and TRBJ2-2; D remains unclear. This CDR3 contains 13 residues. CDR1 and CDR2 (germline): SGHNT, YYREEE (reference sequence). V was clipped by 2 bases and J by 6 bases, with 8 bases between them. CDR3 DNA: TGTGCCAGCAGCTTAAGTAGTCCCGGGGAGCTGTTTTTT. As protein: CASSLSSPGELFF.

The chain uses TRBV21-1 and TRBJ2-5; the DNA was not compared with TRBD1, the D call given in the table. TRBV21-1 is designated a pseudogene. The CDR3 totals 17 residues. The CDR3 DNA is TGTGCCAGCAGCAAAGAGGGTGGGACAAAGTACCAAGAGACCCAGTACTTC. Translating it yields CASSKEGGTKYQETQYF.

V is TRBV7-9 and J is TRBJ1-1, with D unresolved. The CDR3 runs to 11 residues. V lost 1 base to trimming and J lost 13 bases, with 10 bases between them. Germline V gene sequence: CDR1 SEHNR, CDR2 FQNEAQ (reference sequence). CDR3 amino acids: CASSLGVLVFF. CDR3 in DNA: TGTGCCAGCAGCTTAGGTGTTCTTGTTTTCTTT.

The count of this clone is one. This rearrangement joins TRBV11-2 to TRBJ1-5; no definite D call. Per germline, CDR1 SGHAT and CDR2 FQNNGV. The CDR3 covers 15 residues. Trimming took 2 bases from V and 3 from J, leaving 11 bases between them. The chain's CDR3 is CASSLFPGNNQPQHF. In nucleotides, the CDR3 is TGTGCCAGCAGCTTATTTCCGGGGAACAATCAGCCCCAGCATTTT.

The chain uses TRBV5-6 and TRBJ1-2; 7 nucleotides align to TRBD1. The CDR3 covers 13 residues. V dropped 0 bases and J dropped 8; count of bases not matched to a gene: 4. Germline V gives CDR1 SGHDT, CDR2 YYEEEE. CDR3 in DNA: TGTGCCAGCAGCTTGGGAGGGGGCTCCGGCTACACCTTC. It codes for CASSLGGGSGYTF.

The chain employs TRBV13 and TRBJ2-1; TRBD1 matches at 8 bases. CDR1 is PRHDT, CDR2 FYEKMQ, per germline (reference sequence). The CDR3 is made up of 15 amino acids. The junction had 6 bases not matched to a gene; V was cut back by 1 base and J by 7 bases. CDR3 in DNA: TGTGCCAGCAGCTTAGCCGGGACAGGAGCTAATGAGCAGTTCTTC. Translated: CASSLAGTGANEQFF. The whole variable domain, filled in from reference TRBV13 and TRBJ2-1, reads AAGVIQSPRHLIKEKRETATLKCYPIPRHDTVYWYQQGPGQDPQFLISFYEKMQSDKGSIPDRFSAQQFSDYHSELNMSSLELGDSALYFCASSLAGTGANEQFFGPGTRLTVL.

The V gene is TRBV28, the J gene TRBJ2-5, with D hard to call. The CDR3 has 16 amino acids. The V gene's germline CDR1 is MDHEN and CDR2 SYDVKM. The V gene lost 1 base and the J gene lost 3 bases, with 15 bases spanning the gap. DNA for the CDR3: TGTGCCAGCAGTTTATATAGAGGAGCAGCCGAAGAGACCCAGTACTTC. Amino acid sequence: CASSLYRGAAEETQYF.

CDR3 bases: TGTGCCAGCAGTTTGGGAGACCACGAGCAGTACTTC. This gives the protein CASSLGDHEQYF. The gene calls are TRBV27 and TRBJ2-7, with a tentative D call TRBD2 (5 bases). Per the germline V gene, CDR1 is MNHEY and CDR2 is SMNVEV (reference sequence). This CDR3 is built from 12 residues. Trimming removed 3 bases at V and 5 bases at J, with 8 bases between.

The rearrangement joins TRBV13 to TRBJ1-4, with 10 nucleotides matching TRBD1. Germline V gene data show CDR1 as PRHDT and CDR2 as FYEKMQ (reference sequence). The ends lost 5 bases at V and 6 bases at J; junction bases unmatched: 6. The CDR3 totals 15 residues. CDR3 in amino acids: CASSASGTGDEKLFF. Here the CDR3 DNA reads TGTGCCAGCAGCGCTTCCGGGACAGGGGATGAAAAACTGTTTTTT.

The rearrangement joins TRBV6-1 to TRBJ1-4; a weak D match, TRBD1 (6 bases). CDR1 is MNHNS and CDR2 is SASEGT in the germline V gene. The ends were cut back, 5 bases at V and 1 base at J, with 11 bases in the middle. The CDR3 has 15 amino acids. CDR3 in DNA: TGTGCCAGCAGTTCAGGGGTTGGAACTAATGAAAAACTGTTTTTT. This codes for CASSSGVGTNEKLFF.

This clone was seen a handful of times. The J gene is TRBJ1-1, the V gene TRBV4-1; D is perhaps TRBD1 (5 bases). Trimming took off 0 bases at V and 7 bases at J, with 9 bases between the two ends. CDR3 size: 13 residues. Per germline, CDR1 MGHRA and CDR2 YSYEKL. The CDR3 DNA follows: TGCGCCAGCAGCCAAGAGGCAGGGAATGAAGCTTTCTTT. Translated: CASSQEAGNEAFF.